This passage covers 32 T cell receptor beta chains from one sample sequenced in a study of CD8 T cells in Susac syndrome. When the RNA was reverse transcribed, random hexamers were used with an input of about 0.5 to 1 ug. MiXCR, run by TCRdb on the immunoSEQ multiplex PCR reads, gives a single entry per CDR3 protein. Of some 130,000 distinct CDR3 sequences in the sample, over 90% were seen once. The sample taken for sequencing was CD8+ T cells from PBMCs. Source of these receptors: a human donor with Susac syndrome.

The J gene is TRBJ2-7, the V gene TRBV7-9; either TRBD1 or TRBD2 may fit D (5 bases each). V dropped 3 bases and J dropped 0 bases, with 12 bases sitting between them. Per the germline V gene, CDR1 is SEHNR and CDR2 is FQNEAQ (reference sequence). This CDR3 is built from 15 residues. CDR3 region: CASSFPGAGSYEQYF. CDR3 in DNA: TGTGCCAGCAGCTTCCCCGGGGCAGGCTCCTACGAGCAGTACTTC.

J is TRBJ2-5 and V is TRBV5-1; no clear D. V was cut by 5 bases and J by 3 bases, with 14 bases left in between. The CDR3 has 14 amino acids. Germline lookup yields CDR1 SGHRS and CDR2 YFSETQ. DNA of the CDR3: TGCGCCAGCAGGGGGAAGCCTAGGGAAGAGACCCAGTACTTC. This gives the protein CASRGKPREETQYF. The full variable domain, with the rest looked up from reference TRBV5-1 and TRBJ2-5, is KAGVTQTPRYLIKTRGQQVTLSCSPISGHRSVSWYQQTPGQGLQFLFEYFSETQRNKGNFPGRFSGRQFSNSRSEMNVSTLELGDSALYLCASRGKPREETQYFGPGTRLLVL.

The chain has TRBV4-1 and TRBJ2-1; D might be TRBD1 or TRBD2, each matching 5 bases. CDR3 size: 15 residues. CDR1 is MGHRA and CDR2 is YSYEKL in the germline V gene. V lost 3 bases to trimming and J lost 3 bases, with 12 bases between them. In DNA form, the CDR3 reads TGCGCCAGCAGCCACCGGGACCCCATCTACAATGAGCAGTTCTTC. Its protein product is CASSHRDPIYNEQFF.

The chain joins TRBV11-2 to TRBJ2-4; unclear D gene. The V end was cut by 3 bases, the J end by 1 base, with 16 bases between. This CDR3 has 17 amino acids. Germline V gene lookup returns CDR1 SGHAT and CDR2 FQNNGV. DNA of the CDR3: TGTGCCAGCAGCTTGGTGGGAAGCGTTACGGCCAAAAACATTCAGTACTTC. Translating gives CASSLVGSVTAKNIQYF.

This clonotype was counted a single time. The chain couples TRBV15 to TRBJ2-1, with 9 bases fitting TRBD2. This CDR3 comprises 15 residues. V lost 4 bases, J lost 5 bases, and 6 bases stayed unmatched. CDR1 LNHNV and CDR2 YYDKDF come from the germline V gene (reference sequence). CDR3 DNA sequence: TGTGCCACCAGCAACGGTGCTAGCGGGGACAATGAGCAGTTCTTC. Amino acid sequence: CATSNGASGDNEQFF.

The chain recombines TRBV9 with TRBJ1-5; D gene ambiguous. V lost 0 bases and J 1 base, leaving 8 bases between the germline ends. CDR1 is SGDLS, CDR2 YYNGEE, per germline. CDR3 length equals 15 residues. The CDR3 here is CASSVGGSSNQPQHF. DNA of the CDR3: TGTGCCAGCAGCGTAGGAGGGTCCAGCAATCAGCCCCAGCATTTT.

The J gene is TRBJ2-7, the V gene TRBV12-3 or TRBV12-4; 8 positions agree with TRBD1. Trimming took 9 bases from V and 3 from J; bases not matched to a gene: 4. CDR3 size: 12 residues. CDR3 in amino acids: CASLGTGYEQYF. The DNA of the CDR3 is TGTGCCAGTCTGGGGACAGGCTACGAGCAGTACTTC.

The CDR3 sequence is CASSVGLGSYEQYF. CDR3 DNA: TGTGCCAGCAGCGTAGGGCTGGGCTCCTACGAGCAGTACTTC. The J gene is TRBJ2-7, the V gene TRBV7-6, with D uncertain. Deletions cut 5 bases from V and 0 bases from J, with 11 bases between. The V gene's germline CDR1 is SGHVS and CDR2 FNYEAQ. The CDR3 runs to 14 residues.

V gene TRBV20-1 combines with J gene TRBJ2-3, with 8 bases fitting TRBD2. V lost 1 base and J lost 4; bases outside the gene matches: 7. CDR1 and CDR2 from the germline V gene are DFQATT and SNEGSKA (reference sequence). The CDR3 extends over 15 amino acids. This CDR3 reads CSARVGTRSADTQYF. DNA of the CDR3: TGCAGTGCTAGAGTGGGGACTAGGTCCGCAGATACGCAGTATTTT.

The chain uses TRBV20-1 and TRBJ2-7; D is uncertain. From germline, CDR1 is DFQATT and CDR2 SNEGSKA (reference sequence). The V gene lost 3 bases and the J gene lost 3 bases, with 12 bases spanning the gap. The CDR3 covers 13 residues. CDR3 DNA sequence: TGCAGTGCTAGGGGAAGGGTTGGCTACGAGCAGTACTTC. This codes for CSARGRVGYEQYF.

The chain recombines TRBV9 with TRBJ2-7, with D perhaps matching TRBD1 (7 bases). Trimming pared 0 bases from V and 3 bases from J, leaving 10 bases between. Germline-derived CDR1 and CDR2 are SGDLS and YYNGEE. This CDR3 comprises 14 residues. The CDR3 coding sequence is TGTGCCAGCAGCGTAGGACAGGGAGGCTACGAGCAGTACTTC. This translates into CASSVGQGGYEQYF.

The chain links TRBV29-1 to TRBJ2-7, with 7 nucleotides matching TRBD1. With V trimmed by 2 bases and J by 2 bases, 3 bases remained unmatched. The CDR3 loop spans 13 amino acids. Germline V gene lookup returns CDR1 SQVTM and CDR2 ANQGSEA. This CDR3 is CSVETGETYEQYF. In nucleotides, the CDR3 is TGCAGCGTTGAAACAGGGGAGACCTACGAGCAGTACTTC.

This chain connects TRBV29-1 to TRBJ2-7, with TRBD2 identical over 13 bases. The CDR3 has 15 residues. V was clipped by 3 bases and J by 0 bases; unmatched bases: 2. Germline assignment: CDR1 SQVTM and CDR2 ANQGSEA. The CDR3 reads CSVETSGRTSYEQYF. The CDR3 DNA sequence: TGCAGCGTTGAGACTAGCGGGAGGACCTCCTACGAGCAGTACTTC.

CDR3 sequence: CAWSVRWTSRNTGELFF. CDR3 nucleotides: TGTGCCTGGAGTGTACGTTGGACTAGCAGGAACACCGGGGAGCTGTTTTTT. The chain uses TRBV30 and TRBJ2-2; 8 positions match TRBD2. J lost 1 base, V lost 0 bases, and 7 bases had no gene match. This CDR3 contains 17 residues. The germline gives CDR1 GTSNPN, CDR2 SVGIG (reference sequence).

The rearrangement uses TRBV20-1 and TRBJ1-4, with D possibly being TRBD1 (5 bases). The germline gives CDR1 DFQATT, CDR2 SNEGSKA (reference sequence). Trimming cost V 4 bases and J 4 bases, with 10 bases left between them. This CDR3 has 13 amino acids. The CDR3 is CSAMGRVNEKLFF. The CDR3 coding sequence is TGCAGTGCTATGGGACGGGTTAATGAAAAACTGTTTTTT.

V usage is TRBV18 and J usage is TRBJ2-1; D possibly corresponds to TRBD1 (6 bases). This CDR3 comprises 15 residues. Germline CDR1 reads KGHSH; CDR2 reads LQKENI. V lost 3 bases and J lost 4, with 13 bases in between. The DNA of the CDR3 is TGTGCCAGCTCACCGGGGGACAACCCATACAATGAGCAGTTCTTC. Translating it yields CASSPGDNPYNEQFF.

The chain carries TRBV28 and TRBJ2-3; no definite D call. Germline CDR1 reads MDHEN; CDR2 reads SYDVKM. The CDR3 is 11 amino acids. The V end lost 8 bases, the J end lost 3 bases, and 6 bases lay between the germline ends. The CDR3 is CASRWTDTQYF. The CDR3, as DNA: TGTGCCAGCCGTTGGACAGATACGCAGTATTTT.

This rearrangement joins TRBV5-1 to TRBJ1-1; tentative D call: TRBD1 (5 bases). This CDR3 has 13 residues. CDR1 is SGHRS and CDR2 is YFSETQ in the germline V gene. Between the trimmed V and J ends, which lost 0 bases and 6 bases, there was a span of 9 bases. The DNA of the CDR3 is TGCGCCAGCAGCTTGGCCTCAGGGTCTGAAGCTTTCTTT. Translated, it gives CASSLASGSEAFF.

This clonotype showed up just once. The rearrangement joins TRBV9 to TRBJ2-5, with D unresolved. This CDR3 is built from 14 residues. Trimming removed 6 bases at V and 1 base at J, with 13 bases between. Per the germline V gene, CDR1 is SGDLS and CDR2 is YYNGEE. The CDR3 sequence is CASNNGQRQETQYF. CDR3 sequence (DNA): TGTGCCAGCAATAACGGGCAACGCCAAGAGACCCAGTACTTC.

This clonotype was counted a single time. This chain links TRBV12-3 or TRBV12-4 with TRBJ2-1, with D maybe TRBD1 (6 bases). This CDR3 is 13 amino acids long. V lost 5 bases and J 9 bases, leaving 14 bases between the germline ends. The CDR3 here is CASSPGQSGEQFF. The CDR3 region has the DNA TGTGCCAGCAGTCCTGGACAGTCCGGTGAGCAGTTCTTC.

The genes are TRBV12-3 or TRBV12-4 and TRBJ1-2; tentatively, D is TRBD1 (5 bases). There are 15 residues in the CDR3. The germline V and J ends were trimmed by 5 bases and 3 bases, with 16 bases remaining between them. CDR3 DNA: TGTGCCAGCAGTCCTCAGGGCACCATGGACTATGGCTACACCTTC. This sequence encodes CASSPQGTMDYGYTF.

CDR3 nucleotide sequence: TGTGCCAGCAGCAAAGTACGCGGGCGCCACTACGAGCAGTACTTC. It codes for CASSKVRGRHYEQYF. This sequence joins TRBV21-1 and TRBJ2-7; the table's D call, TRBD1, has no DNA check behind it. TRBV21-1 is termed a pseudogene. The CDR3 covers 15 residues.

The chain links TRBV29-1 to TRBJ1-1; no clear D gene. The germline CDR1 and CDR2 sequences are SQVTM and ANQGSEA. CDR3 length: 12 amino acids. V was trimmed by 7 bases and J by 1 base, leaving 10 bases between them. The CDR3 here is CSAVAQNTEAFF. The CDR3 DNA is TGCAGCGCTGTGGCTCAGAACACTGAAGCTTTCTTT.

The chain employs TRBV11-2 and TRBJ2-1; 7 positions match TRBD2. Trimming cost V 1 base and J 9 bases; bases outside gene matches: 9. Germline loops: CDR1 SGHAT, CDR2 FQNNGV. The CDR3 covers 15 residues. For the CDR3, the DNA is TGTGCCAGCAGCTTAGGGACTAGTCCCTTAGTTGAGCAGTTCTTC. Protein sequence: CASSLGTSPLVEQFF.

This chain uses TRBV9 with TRBJ2-5; TRBD2 aligns across 14 bases. V gave up 0 bases and J gave up 4 bases; unmatched junction bases: 5. Germline V CDR1 and CDR2: SGDLS, YYNGEE. This CDR3 region has 17 residues. CDR3 coding DNA: TGTGCCAGCAGCGTAGGAGGGACTAGCGGGAGTTTAGAGACCCAGTACTTC. Its protein product is CASSVGGTSGSLETQYF. Filled out from reference TRBV9 and TRBJ2-5, the complete variable domain reads DSGVTQTPKHLITATGQRVTLRCSPRSGDLSVYWYQQSLDQGLQFLIQYYNGEERAKGNILERFSAQQFPDLHSELNLSSLELGDSALYFCASSVGGTSGSLETQYFGPGTRLLVL.

This chain uses TRBV4-1 with TRBJ1-5, with a possible D match to TRBD1 (5 bases). V shed 2 bases and J shed 7 bases, with 18 bases lying between them. The CDR3 is 16 amino acids. Germline loops: CDR1 MGHRA, CDR2 YSYEKL. CDR3 loop: CASSQLQGGVGQPQHF. CDR3 sequence (DNA): TGCGCCAGCAGCCAACTTCAGGGAGGTGTCGGACAGCCCCAGCATTTT.

A remark on this clonotype: The junction and the germline gene differ at one end; a read error may be behind it. V and J are TRBV15 and TRBJ2-1; 8 nucleotides line up with TRBD2. Germline V gene data show CDR1 as LNHNV and CDR2 as YYDKDF (reference sequence). The CDR3 is made up of 14 amino acids. The CDR3 protein is CATSRTSEGNGQFF. CDR3 DNA: TGTGCCACCAGCAGGACTAGCGAGGGCAATGGGCAGTTCTTC.

This chain links TRBV4-1 with TRBJ2-1; D is ambiguous. Germline V gives CDR1 MGHRA, CDR2 YSYEKL. This CDR3 has 14 amino acids. The V and J ends lost 1 base and 9 bases respectively, with 13 bases between them. CDR3 region: CASSQVVSEAEQFF. The DNA of the CDR3 is TGCGCCAGCAGCCAAGTCGTTAGTGAGGCTGAGCAGTTCTTC.

The chain is built from TRBV4-1 and TRBJ2-3; 11 bases match TRBD2. The junction had 6 bases not matched to a gene; V was cut back by 1 base and J by 3 bases. CDR1 and CDR2 from the germline V gene are MGHRA and YSYEKL. The CDR3 consists of 17 residues. The CDR3 coding sequence is TGCGCCAGCAGCCAAGTGGAGACTAGCGGGATAACAGATACGCAGTATTTT. Amino acid sequence: CASSQVETSGITDTQYF.

The rearrangement uses TRBV7-9 and TRBJ1-2, with D unclear. There are 12 residues in the CDR3. The V gene lost 6 bases and the J gene lost 6 bases, with 11 bases spanning the gap. From germline, CDR1 is SEHNR and CDR2 FQNEAQ (reference sequence). The CDR3 region has the DNA TGTGCCAGCAGTTCAGATCTCCATGGCTACACCTTC. Translating gives CASSSDLHGYTF.

The V call is TRBV29-1, the J call TRBJ2-5, with D hard to call. Per germline, CDR1 SQVTM and CDR2 ANQGSEA. CDR3 size: 12 residues. The V and J ends lost 7 bases and 4 bases respectively, with 13 bases between them. The CDR3 is CSGKGSVETQYF. The CDR3 DNA is TGCAGCGGAAAGGGCTCGGTAGAGACCCAGTACTTC.

The J gene is TRBJ2-1, the V gene TRBV6-1; TRBD1 agrees at 8 bases. Germline values: CDR1 MNHNS, CDR2 SASEGT. Trimming at V came to 7 bases and at J to 3 bases, leaving 8 bases not matched to a gene. The CDR3 contains 15 residues. CDR3 loop: CASTIGQGDYNEQFF. DNA for the CDR3: TGTGCCAGCACCATTGGACAGGGAGACTACAATGAGCAGTTCTTC.